These 10 T cell receptor beta chains share one sample of origin, sequenced in a study of OX40 agonist ivuxolimab in advanced cancers. This table comes from immunoSEQ multiplex PCR, and its TCRdb copy is limited to in-frame clones, with some not included. The profile covers 60,000 to 85,000 clones, with roughly nine tenths appearing a single time and under 4.5% taken by the ten largest. The sample was CD4+ or CD8+ T cells sorted from blood, taken in a trial of the OX40 agonist ivuxolimab. The receptors come from an adult with an advanced solid tumor such as melanoma, head and neck, liver or kidney cancer.

The chain links TRBV5-1 to TRBJ2-1; TRBD1 matches at 8 bases. The J segment lost 9 bases and the V segment lost 4 bases, leaving 9 bases of the junction unmatched. Germline CDR1 is SGHRS and CDR2 is YFSETQ. This CDR3 is built from 14 residues. The CDR3 DNA reads TGCGCCAGCAGCACCGGACAGGGAAGGGCTGAGCAGTTCTTC. Encoded protein: CASSTGQGRAEQFF.

This chain uses TRBV5-4 with TRBJ1-2; no reliable D call. Looked up from germline, CDR1 is SGHNT and CDR2 is YYREEE (reference sequence). The CDR3 runs 12 residues. The V gene lost 2 bases and the J gene lost 6 bases, with 8 bases spanning the gap. CDR3 bases: TGTGCCAGCAGCTTCAGTTGGGATGGCTACACCTTC. Translated: CASSFSWDGYTF.

The chain combines TRBV5-8 with TRBJ2-1, with TRBD2 matching over 7 bases. CDR3 length: 15 residues. In germline, CDR1 is SGHTS, CDR2 YDEGEE. Trimming removed 4 bases from V and 1 base from J; junction bases left unmatched: 5. CDR3: CASSLGGRSYNEQFF. CDR3 DNA sequence: TGTGCCAGCAGCCTGGGAGGGAGATCCTACAATGAGCAGTTCTTC.

The chain links TRBV6-5 to TRBJ1-2; maybe TRBD1 (5 bases). Germline CDR1 is MNHEY and CDR2 is SVGAGI. The CDR3 length is 14 residues. V was trimmed by 6 bases and J by 4 bases, leaving 15 bases between them. The CDR3 loop reads CASRKQGGGYGYTF. The CDR3, as DNA: TGTGCCAGCAGAAAGCAGGGAGGCGGCTATGGCTACACCTTC.

The J gene is TRBJ1-2, the V gene TRBV5-1; D is perhaps TRBD1 (5 bases). Germline values: CDR1 SGHRS, CDR2 YFSETQ. This CDR3 comprises 15 residues. V lost 0 bases and J lost 3, with 12 bases in between. The CDR3 spells CASSLAGRADYGYTF. In nucleotides, the CDR3 is TGCGCCAGCAGCTTGGCGGGCAGGGCAGACTATGGCTACACCTTC.

The genes are TRBV5-1 and TRBJ2-1, with no clear D. The germline V and J ends were trimmed by 1 base and 0 bases, with 8 bases remaining between them. This CDR3 comprises 15 residues. Germline V gene data show CDR1 as SGHRS and CDR2 as YFSETQ. The CDR3 sequence is CASSLNPGSYNEQFF. Here the CDR3 DNA reads TGCGCCAGCAGCTTGAATCCCGGCTCCTACAATGAGCAGTTCTTC.

CDR3 nucleotides: TGTGCCTGGAGAAGGTGGGGGGAGGGGGCAGAGACCCAGTACTTC. It encodes CAWRRWGEGAETQYF. The chain is built from TRBV30 and TRBJ2-5; either TRBD1 or TRBD2 may fit D (7 bases each). This CDR3 has 15 amino acids. Germline values: CDR1 GTSNPN, CDR2 SVGIG (reference sequence). The ends were cut back, 3 bases at V and 4 bases at J, with 18 bases in the middle.

The CDR3 DNA reads TGTGCCAGCACCGACGGACAGGTCAGCACAGATACGCAGTATTTT. The encoded protein is CASTDGQVSTDTQYF. The rearrangement joins TRBV6-1 to TRBJ2-3; 7 bases are shared with TRBD1. Germline loops: CDR1 MNHNS, CDR2 SASEGT. Germline trimming cut 7 bases from V and 0 bases from J; bases unmatched to any gene: 7. The CDR3 runs to 15 residues.

This sequence joins TRBV28 and TRBJ2-1; tentative D call: TRBD2 (6 bases). The CDR3 spans 16 residues. The germline gives CDR1 MDHEN, CDR2 SYDVKM. The germline V and J ends were trimmed by 6 bases and 11 bases, with 26 bases remaining between them. The CDR3 region has the DNA TGTGCCAGCAGCCCTCCGACTAGTTTCCCCCCTTGGCAGCAGTTCTTC. Translation gives CASSPPTSFPPWQQFF.

V and J are TRBV4-3 and TRBJ1-1; D is undetermined. The V gene lost 2 bases and the J gene lost 1 base, with 14 bases spanning the gap. The CDR3 runs to 16 residues. Germline loops: CDR1 LGHNA, CDR2 YSLEER. The CDR3 loop is CASSQNINNENTEAFF. As DNA, the CDR3 is TGCGCCAGCAGCCAAAATATCAATAACGAGAACACTGAAGCTTTCTTT.